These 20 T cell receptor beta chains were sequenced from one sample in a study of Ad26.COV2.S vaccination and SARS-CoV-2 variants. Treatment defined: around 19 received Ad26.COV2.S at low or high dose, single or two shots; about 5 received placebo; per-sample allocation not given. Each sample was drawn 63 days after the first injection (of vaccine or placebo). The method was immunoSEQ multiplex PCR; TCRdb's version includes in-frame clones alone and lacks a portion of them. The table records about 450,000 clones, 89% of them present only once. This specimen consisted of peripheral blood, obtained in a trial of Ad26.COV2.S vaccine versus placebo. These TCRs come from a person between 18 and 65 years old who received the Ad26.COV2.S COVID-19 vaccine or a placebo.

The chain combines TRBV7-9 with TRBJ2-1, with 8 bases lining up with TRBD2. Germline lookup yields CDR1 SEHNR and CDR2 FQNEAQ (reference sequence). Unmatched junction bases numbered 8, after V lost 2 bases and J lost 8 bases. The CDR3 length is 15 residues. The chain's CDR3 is CASSLRAGGGDEQFF. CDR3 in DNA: TGTGCCAGCAGCTTAAGGGCGGGAGGCGGCGATGAGCAGTTCTTC. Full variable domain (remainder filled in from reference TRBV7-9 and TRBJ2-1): DTGVSQNPRHKITKRGQNVTFRCDPISEHNRLYWYRQTLGQGPEFLTYFQNEAQLEKSRLLSDRFSAERPKGSFSTLEIQRTEQGDSAMYLCASSLRAGGGDEQFFGPGTRLTVL.

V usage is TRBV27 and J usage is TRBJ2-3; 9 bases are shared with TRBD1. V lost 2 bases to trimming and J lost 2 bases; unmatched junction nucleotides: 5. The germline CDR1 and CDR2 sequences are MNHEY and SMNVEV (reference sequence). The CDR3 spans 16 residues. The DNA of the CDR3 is TGTGCCAGCAGTTTACGACAGGGGGGACACACAGATACGCAGTATTTT. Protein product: CASSLRQGGHTDTQYF.

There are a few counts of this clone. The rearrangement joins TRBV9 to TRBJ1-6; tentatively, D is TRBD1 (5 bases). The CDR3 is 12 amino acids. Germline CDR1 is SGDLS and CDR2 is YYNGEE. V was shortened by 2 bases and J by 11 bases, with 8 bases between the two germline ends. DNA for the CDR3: TGTGCCAGCAGCGTCACGGGGCCACCCCTCCACTTT. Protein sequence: CASSVTGPPLHF. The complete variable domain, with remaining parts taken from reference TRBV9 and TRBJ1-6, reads DSGVTQTPKHLITATGQRVTLRCSPRSGDLSVYWYQQSLDQGLQFLIQYYNGEERAKGNILERFSAQQFPDLHSELNLSSLELGDSALYFCASSVTGPPLHFGNGTRLTVT.

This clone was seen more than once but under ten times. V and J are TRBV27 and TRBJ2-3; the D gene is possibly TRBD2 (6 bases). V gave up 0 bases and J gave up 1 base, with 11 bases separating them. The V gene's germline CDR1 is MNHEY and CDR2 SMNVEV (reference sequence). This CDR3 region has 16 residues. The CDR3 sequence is CASSLSRGRGTDTQYF. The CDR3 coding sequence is TGTGCCAGCAGTTTATCGCGGGGCAGGGGCACAGATACGCAGTATTTT.

In DNA, the CDR3 is TGTGCCAGTAGTATAGATCGAGAGGGCTCCTACAATGAGCAGTTCTTC. Translation: CASSIDREGSYNEQFF. The rearrangement uses TRBV19 and TRBJ2-1, with D possibly TRBD2 on 5 matching bases. Germline V lookup: CDR1 LNHDA, CDR2 SQIVND (reference sequence). Trimming took 0 bases from V and 0 from J, leaving 9 bases between them. CDR3 length equals 16 residues.

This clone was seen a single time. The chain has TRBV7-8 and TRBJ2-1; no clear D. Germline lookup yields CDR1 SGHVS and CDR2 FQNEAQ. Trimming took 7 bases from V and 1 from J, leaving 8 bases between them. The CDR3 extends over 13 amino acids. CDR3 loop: CASTTESYNEQFF. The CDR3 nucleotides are TGTGCCAGCACCACTGAATCCTACAATGAGCAGTTCTTC.

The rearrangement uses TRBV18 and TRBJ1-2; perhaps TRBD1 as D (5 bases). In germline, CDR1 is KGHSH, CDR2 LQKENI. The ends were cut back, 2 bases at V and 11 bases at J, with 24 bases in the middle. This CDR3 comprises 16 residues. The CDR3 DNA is TGTGCCAGCTCACCAGACGAAAGCGGTCGTCCGGAGGGGTACACCTTC. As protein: CASSPDESGRPEGYTF.

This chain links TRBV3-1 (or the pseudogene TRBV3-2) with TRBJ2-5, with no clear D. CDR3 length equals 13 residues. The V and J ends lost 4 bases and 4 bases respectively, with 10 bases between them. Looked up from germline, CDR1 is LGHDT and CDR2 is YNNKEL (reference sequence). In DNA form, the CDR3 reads TGTGCCAGCAGCCCAACCCCCCCAGAGACCCAGTACTTC. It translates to CASSPTPPETQYF.

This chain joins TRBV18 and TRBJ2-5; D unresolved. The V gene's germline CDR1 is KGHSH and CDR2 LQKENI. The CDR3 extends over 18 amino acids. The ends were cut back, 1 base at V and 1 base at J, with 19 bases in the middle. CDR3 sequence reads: CASSPRGRGLIFQETQYF. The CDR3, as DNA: TGTGCCAGCTCACCACGGGGTCGCGGTTTGATTTTCCAAGAGACCCAGTACTTC.

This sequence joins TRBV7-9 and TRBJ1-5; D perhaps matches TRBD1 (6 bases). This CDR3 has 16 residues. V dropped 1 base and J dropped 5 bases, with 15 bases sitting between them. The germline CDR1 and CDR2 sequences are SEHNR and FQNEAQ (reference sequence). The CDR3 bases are TGTGCCAGCAGCTTAGAGGGGTCCAAGGGGGATCAGCCCCAGCATTTT. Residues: CASSLEGSKGDQPQHF. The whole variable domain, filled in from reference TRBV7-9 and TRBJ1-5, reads DTGVSQNPRHKITKRGQNVTFRCDPISEHNRLYWYRQTLGQGPEFLTYFQNEAQLEKSRLLSDRFSAERPKGSFSTLEIQRTEQGDSAMYLCASSLEGSKGDQPQHFGDGTRLSIL.

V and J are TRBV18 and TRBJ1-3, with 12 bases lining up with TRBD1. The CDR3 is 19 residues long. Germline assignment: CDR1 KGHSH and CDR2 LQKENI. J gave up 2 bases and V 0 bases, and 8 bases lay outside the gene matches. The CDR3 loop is CASSPPGQGAIPPGNTIYF. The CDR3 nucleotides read TGTGCCAGCTCACCACCGGGACAGGGGGCCATCCCCCCTGGAAACACCATATATTTT.

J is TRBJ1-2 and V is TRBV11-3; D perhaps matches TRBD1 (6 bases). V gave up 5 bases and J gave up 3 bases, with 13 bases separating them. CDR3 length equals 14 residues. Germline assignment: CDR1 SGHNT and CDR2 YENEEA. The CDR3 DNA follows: TGTGCCAGCAGCCCCGGTTCAGGGGACTATGGCTACACCTTC. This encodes CASSPGSGDYGYTF.

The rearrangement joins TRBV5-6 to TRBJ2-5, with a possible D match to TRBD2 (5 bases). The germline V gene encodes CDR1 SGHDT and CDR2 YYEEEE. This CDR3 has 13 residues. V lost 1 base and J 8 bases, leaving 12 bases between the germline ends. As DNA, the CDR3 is TGTGCCAGCAGCTTGTGGGAGTACCTCACCCAGTACTTC. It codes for CASSLWEYLTQYF.

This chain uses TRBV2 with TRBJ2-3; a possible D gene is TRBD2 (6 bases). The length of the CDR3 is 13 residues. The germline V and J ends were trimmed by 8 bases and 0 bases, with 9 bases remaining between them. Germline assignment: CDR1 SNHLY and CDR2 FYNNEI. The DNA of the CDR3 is TGTGCCAGCTACCGGGGGAGCACAGATACGCAGTATTTT. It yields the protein CASYRGSTDTQYF.

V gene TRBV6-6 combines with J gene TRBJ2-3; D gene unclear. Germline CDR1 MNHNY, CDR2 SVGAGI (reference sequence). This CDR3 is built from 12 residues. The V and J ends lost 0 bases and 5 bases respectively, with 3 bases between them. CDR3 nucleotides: TGTGCCAGCAGTTACTCAAGAGATACGCAGTATTTT. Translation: CASSYSRDTQYF.

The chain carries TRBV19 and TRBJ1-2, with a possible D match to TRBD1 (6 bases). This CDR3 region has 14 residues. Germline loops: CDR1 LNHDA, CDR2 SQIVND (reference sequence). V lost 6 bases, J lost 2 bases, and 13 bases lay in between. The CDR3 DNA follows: TGTGCCAGTAGGAGGGAAACAGGGAACTATGGCTACACCTTC. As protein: CASRRETGNYGYTF.

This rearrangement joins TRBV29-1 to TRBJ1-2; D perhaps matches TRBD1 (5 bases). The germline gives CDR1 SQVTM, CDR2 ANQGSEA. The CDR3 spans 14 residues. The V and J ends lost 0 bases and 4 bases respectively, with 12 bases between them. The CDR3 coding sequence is TGCAGCGTTGAAGATCTGGGGGGGAGCTATGGCTACACCTTC. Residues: CSVEDLGGSYGYTF. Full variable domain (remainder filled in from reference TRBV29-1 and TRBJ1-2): SAVISQKPSRDICQRGTSLTIQCQVDSQVTMMFWYRQQPGQSLTLIATANQGSEATYESGFVIDKFPISRPNLTFSTLTVSNMSPEDSSIYLCSVEDLGGSYGYTFGSGTRLTVV.

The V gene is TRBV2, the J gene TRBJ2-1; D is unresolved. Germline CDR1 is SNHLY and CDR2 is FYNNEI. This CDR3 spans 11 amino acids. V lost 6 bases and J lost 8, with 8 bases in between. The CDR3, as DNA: TGTGCCAGCAGGGCCCGGGATGAGCAGTTCTTC. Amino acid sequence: CASRARDEQFF. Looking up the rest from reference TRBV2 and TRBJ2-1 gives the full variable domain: EPEVTQTPSHQVTQMGQEVILRCVPISNHLYFYWYRQILGQKVEFLVSFYNNEISEKSEIFDDQFSVERPDGSNFTLKIRSTKLEDSAMYFCASRARDEQFFGPGTRLTVL.

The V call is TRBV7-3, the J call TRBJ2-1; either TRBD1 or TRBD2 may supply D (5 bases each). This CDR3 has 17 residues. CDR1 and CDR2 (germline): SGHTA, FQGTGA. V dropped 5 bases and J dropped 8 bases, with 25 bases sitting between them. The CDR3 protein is CASSDPTAVGLGDEQFF. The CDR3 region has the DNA TGTGCCAGCAGCGATCCCACAGCGGTCGGGTTGGGGGATGAGCAGTTCTTC.

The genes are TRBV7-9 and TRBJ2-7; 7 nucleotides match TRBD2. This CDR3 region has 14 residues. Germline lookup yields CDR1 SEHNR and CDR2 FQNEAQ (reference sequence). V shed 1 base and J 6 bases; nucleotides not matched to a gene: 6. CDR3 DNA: TGTGCCAGCAGCTTAGTGGAGGGAGGGAGCGAGCAGTACTTC. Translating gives CASSLVEGGSEQYF.